Listed below are T cell receptor beta chains from one sample, sequenced in a study of T cell responses to AZD1222 COVID-19 vaccine. TCRdb keeps only in-frame clones here, not all; method: immunoSEQ multiplex PCR. The sample consists of tens of thousands of clones, under 95% of them appearing once. The source was peripheral blood, collected on day 0 of AZD1222 vaccination. The receptors come from an adult in good health. The CDR3 runs from the conserved cysteine through the conserved F or W. D genes are given only for firm matches. Not every row has a clone size; where given, it reads once, few, many or a size class.

v_call,clone_size,d_call,j_call,cdr3_nt,cdr3_aa
TRBV2,NA,NA,TRBJ2-7,TGTGCCAGCAGTGAACGGGGGAAACGGCAGTACTTC,CASSERGKRQYF
TRBV4-3,NA,NA,TRBJ2-5,TGCGCCAGCAGCCAAGATTCGTTCCCCGGACGCGGAGAGACCCAGTACTTC,CASSQDSFPGRGETQYF
TRBV3-1/TRBV3-2,once,TRBD1,TRBJ2-5,TGTGCCAGCAGCCAAGAATTATGGGACAGGGGGGGGACCCAGTACTTC,CASSQELWDRGGTQYF
TRBV11-2,NA,NA,TRBJ2-7,TGTGCCAGCAGCTTAGGGCGGGGGCACCCCTACGAGCAGTACTTC,CASSLGRGHPYEQYF
TRBV13,NA,NA,TRBJ1-1,TGTGCCAGCAGCTTAGTAGACTCGGGGAACACTGAAGCTTTCTTT,CASSLVDSGNTEAFF
TRBV19,NA,TRBD1,TRBJ2-7,TGTGCCAGTAGTGCAACGGGACAGGGGGCTAAAGAGCAGTACTTC,CASSATGQGAKEQYF
TRBV9,NA,TRBD1,TRBJ1-2,TGTGCCAGCAGCGTAGAAGACAGGGCGGGCTATGGCTACACCTTC,CASSVEDRAGYGYTF
TRBV6-6,NA,TRBD1,TRBJ2-3,TGTGCCAGCAGGACAGGGGGCGCAGGGGCAGATACGCAGTATTTT,CASRTGGAGADTQYF
TRBV7-2,NA,TRBD1,TRBJ1-5,TGTGCCAGCAGCGCCCCCGGGACAGGGGCCCCCGGGGCTCAGCCCCAGCATTTT,CASSAPGTGAPGAQPQHF
TRBV18,NA,NA,TRBJ1-4,TGTGCCAGCTCACCACCGGGAGTGGAAGAAAAACTGTTTTTT,CASSPPGVEEKLFF
TRBV12-3/TRBV12-4,NA,TRBD2,TRBJ2-1,TGTGCCAGCAGGGTAGCGGGGGGGTATGAGCAGTTCTTC,CASRVAGGYEQFF
TRBV5-1,NA,TRBD1,TRBJ1-3,TGCGCCAGCAGCTTGGTCGGGACAGGGTACAACACCATATATTTT,CASSLVGTGYNTIYF
TRBV11-3,few,TRBD2,TRBJ2-1,TGTGCCAGCAGCCTGGAGCGGGGGACCATCGATGAGCAGTTCTTC,CASSLERGTIDEQFF
TRBV25-1,NA,NA,TRBJ2-7,TGTGCCAGCAGCCCCTTAGGGACCCCCTACGAGCAGTACTTC,CASSPLGTPYEQYF
TRBV28,NA,NA,TRBJ1-5,TGTGCCAGCAGTTTCATCGGGCAGGGTGTGAGCAATCAGCCCCAGCATTTT,CASSFIGQGVSNQPQHF
TRBV4-3,NA,NA,TRBJ1-2,TGCGCCAGCAGCCAAGATGTAGTAGCCAATAACTATGGCTACACCTTC,CASSQDVVANNYGYTF